Listed below are T cell receptor beta chains from one sample, sequenced in a study of T cell responses to AZD1222 COVID-19 vaccine. Sequenced by immunoSEQ multiplex PCR; TCRdb stores in-frame clones only, minus some. The sample carries 180,000 or so clones, about 90% recorded once. The sequencing used peripheral blood, collected 28 days after the second AZD1222 dose. The receptors were sampled from an adult who received the AZD1222 COVID-19 vaccine. Both conserved end residues are part of each CDR3. The D gene is left open where the match is weak. Clone size is not always given. Where it is, it says once, few, many or a class for expanded clones.

clone_size	v_call	d_call	j_call	cdr3_aa	cdr3_nt
.	TRBV7-2	TRBD1	TRBJ1-1	CASSFGTGGDTEAFF	TGTGCCAGCAGCTTTGGGACAGGGGGCGACACTGAAGCTTTCTTT
.	TRBV10-3	TRBD1	TRBJ1-5	CAISNRDRGDPQHF	TGTGCCATCAGTAACCGGGACAGGGGAGATCCCCAGCATTTT
.	TRBV18	TRBD2	TRBJ2-7	CASSPGTSGVDEQYF	TGTGCCAGCTCACCAGGGACTAGCGGGGTGGATGAGCAGTACTTC
few	TRBV19	.	TRBJ2-4	CASRPGFRKPKVKNIQYF	TGTGCCAGTAGACCAGGGTTTCGGAAGCCTAAGGTCAAAAACATTCAGTACTTC
.	TRBV5-5	.	TRBJ1-3	CASSRKTGIMQNTIYF	TGTGCCAGCAGCCGTAAGACAGGAATAATGCAAAACACCATATATTTT
.	TRBV6-5	.	TRBJ1-3	CASFEPNTIYF	TGTGCCAGCTTCGAACCAAACACCATATATTTT
.	TRBV6-1	.	TRBJ2-3	CASSEQGGADTQYF	TGTGCCAGCAGTGAACAGGGGGGGGCAGATACGCAGTATTTT
.	TRBV6-6	.	TRBJ1-1	CASRKAQGSTEAFF	TGTGCCAGCAGAAAAGCACAGGGATCCACTGAAGCTTTCTTT
.	TRBV28	.	TRBJ1-1	CASRWDGLNTEAFF	TGTGCCAGCCGATGGGACGGCTTGAACACTGAAGCTTTCTTT
.	TRBV4-1	.	TRBJ1-3	CASSQTGTMILGESGNTIYF	TGCGCCAGCAGCCAAACAGGGACAATGATCCTAGGGGAATCTGGAAACACCATATATTTT
.	TRBV7-9	.	TRBJ2-2	CASRRVDGKQRPNTGELFF	TGTGCCAGCAGGCGGGTGGACGGGAAACAGAGACCGAACACCGGGGAGCTGTTTTTT
.	TRBV5-4	TRBD1	TRBJ1-6	CASSQNIRQGFFSPLHF	TGTGCCAGCAGCCAGAACATTAGACAGGGGTTCTTCTCACCCCTCCACTTT
.	TRBV2	.	TRBJ1-1	CASSEVHARPEAFF	TGTGCCAGCAGTGAAGTTCACGCCAGACCTGAAGCTTTCTTT
.	TRBV19	.	TRBJ2-1	CASTHPSSDEQFF	TGTGCCAGTACCCATCCGTCTAGCGATGAGCAGTTCTTC
.	TRBV5-1	TRBD2	TRBJ2-1	CASSLLAGSYNEQFF	TGCGCCAGCAGCCTACTAGCGGGAAGCTACAATGAGCAGTTCTTC
.	TRBV4-2	.	TRBJ2-7	CASSQDTALFYEQYF	TGTGCCAGCAGCCAAGATACAGCCCTATTTTACGAGCAGTACTTC
.	TRBV2	.	TRBJ2-3	CASSSGPDTQYF	TGTGCCAGCAGTTCCGGCCCAGATACGCAGTATTTT
.	TRBV24-1	.	TRBJ1-1	CATSDEGTEAFF	TGTGCCACCAGTGATGAGGGCACTGAAGCTTTCTTT
.	TRBV19	.	TRBJ1-5	CASSITTGGLGNQPQHF	TGTGCCAGTAGTATTACTACGGGGGGGTTAGGCAATCAGCCCCAGCATTTT
.	TRBV30	TRBD2	TRBJ2-7	CAWSVPSGLAVTYEQYF	TGTGCCTGGAGTGTACCGTCTGGACTAGCGGTTACCTACGAGCAGTACTTC
.	TRBV4-3	TRBD1	TRBJ1-6	CASSQDLSGGINSPLHF	TGCGCCAGCAGCCAAGATCTGTCAGGGGGCATTAATTCACCCCTCCACTTT
.	TRBV6-5	TRBD2	TRBJ2-1	CAIQYSGGLYNEQFF	TGTGCCATCCAGTACTCGGGAGGGCTATACAATGAGCAGTTCTTC
.	TRBV5-4	TRBD1	TRBJ2-7	CASSFQFQGASEQYF	TGTGCCAGCAGCTTTCAATTTCAGGGGGCAAGCGAGCAGTACTTC
.	TRBV3-1/TRBV3-2	TRBD2	TRBJ2-7	CASSPSGKSSYEQYF	TGTGCCAGCAGCCCTAGCGGAAAGAGCTCCTACGAGCAGTACTTC
once	TRBV10-1	.	TRBJ1-6	CASTDPAGESMVSPLHF	TGCGCCAGCACTGATCCGGCAGGGGAAAGTATGGTCTCACCCCTCCACTTT
.	TRBV10-1	TRBD2	TRBJ2-2	CASRGGAGELFF	TGCGCCAGCAGGGGAGGGGCCGGGGAGCTGTTTTTT
.	TRBV19	.	TRBJ1-2	CASSGRANYGYTF	TGTGCCAGTAGTGGCAGGGCCAACTATGGCTACACCTTC
.	TRBV4-1	.	TRBJ2-6	CASRPASGSGANVLTF	TGCGCCAGCAGGCCGGCTTCCGGGTCTGGGGCCAACGTCCTGACTTTC
.	TRBV6-5	.	TRBJ1-6	CASSYRLQAGNSPLHF	TGTGCCAGCAGTTACCGTTTGCAGGCTGGGAATTCACCCCTCCACTTT
.	TRBV5-1	TRBD2	TRBJ2-1	CASSLREGLSSYNEQFF	TGCGCCAGCAGCTTACGGGAGGGCCTCAGCTCCTACAATGAGCAGTTCTTC
.	TRBV9	.	TRBJ2-2	CASSQSGVSTGELFF	TGTGCCAGCAGCCAGTCGGGGGTGAGCACCGGGGAGCTGTTTTTT
.	TRBV2	.	TRBJ1-6	CASSELTPRLHF	TGTGCCAGCAGTGAATTAACCCCTCGCCTCCACTTT
.	TRBV11-2	TRBD2	TRBJ2-7	CASSSGGGSYEQYF	TGTGCCAGCAGTTCGGGCGGGGGTTCCTACGAGCAGTACTTC
.	TRBV3-1/TRBV3-2	.	TRBJ2-7	CASSQLDGHYEQYF	TGTGCCAGCAGCCAGTTGGACGGACACTACGAGCAGTACTTC
.	TRBV27	.	TRBJ2-5	CASSSQRGGAWETQYF	TGTGCCAGCAGTTCTCAGAGGGGGGGCGCCTGGGAGACCCAGTACTTC
.	TRBV24-1	.	TRBJ2-1	CATSGDTGDNEQFF	TGTGCCACCAGTGGGGACACCGGGGACAATGAGCAGTTCTTC
once	TRBV5-1	.	TRBJ1-4	CASSFGPTNEKLFF	TGCGCCAGCAGCTTCGGACCGACTAATGAAAAACTGTTTTTT
.	TRBV6-1	TRBD2	TRBJ2-3	CASSALLAGGPGLSADTQYF	TGTGCCAGCAGTGCCCTACTAGCGGGAGGGCCGGGTCTTTCGGCAGATACGCAGTATTTT
.	TRBV10-1	.	TRBJ1-6	CASSVEENSPLHF	TGCGCCAGCAGTGTGGAGGAGAATTCACCCCTCCACTTT
.	TRBV28	.	TRBJ1-5	CASSTLGDPNQPQHF	TGTGCCAGCAGTACCCTCGGGGATCCCAATCAGCCCCAGCATTTT
.	TRBV10-1	.	TRBJ2-7	CASSGTGRIYEQYF	TGCGCCAGCAGTGGGACCGGGAGAATCTACGAGCAGTACTTC
.	TRBV28	TRBD1	TRBJ2-3	CASSPHWQGASTDTQYF	TGTGCCAGCAGTCCACATTGGCAGGGGGCTAGCACAGATACGCAGTATTTT
.	TRBV3-1/TRBV3-2	TRBD2	TRBJ2-1	CASSQANWVGLAGGNEQFF	TGTGCCAGCAGCCAGGCGAACTGGGTCGGACTAGCGGGGGGAAATGAGCAGTTCTTC
.	TRBV6-5	TRBD2	TRBJ2-7	CASSYLTSRTYEQYF	TGTGCCAGCAGTTACTTGACTAGCCGAACCTACGAGCAGTACTTC
.	TRBV3-1/TRBV3-2	.	TRBJ1-2	CASSHGRQDRYGYTF	TGTGCCAGCAGCCACGGTAGACAGGACCGCTATGGCTACACCTTC
.	TRBV29-1	.	TRBJ1-5	CSVGEVEGQPQHF	TGCAGCGTTGGAGAGGTCGAGGGTCAGCCCCAGCATTTT